This entry describes one TCR beta chain. Its antigen remains unknown. Germline V lookup: CDR1 KGHSH, CDR2 LQKENI. This CDR3 comprises 15 residues. Nominally healthy donors provided the samples, though records likely missed some immune exposures. This entry is derived from a study of cytomegalovirus exposure and HLA in healthy donors. As for the study in general: Around 76% of 398 genotyped donors fell in the Caucasian-associated ancestry cluster. Points from the study as a whole: Earlier analysis yielded a pattern in which most TCR beta V segments were productive about 90% or about 30% of the time. Most subjects had HLA-A and HLA-B alleles reportedly predicted accurately by TCR beta sequences.

Both 60 Vbeta primers and 13 Jbeta primers went into the PCR. This table comes from immunoSEQ multiplex PCR, and its TCRdb copy is limited to in-frame clones, with some not included. This specimen shows under 200,000 clones; the ten leading clones hold about 6%. The TCR comes from a man aged 30 to 39 in good health and CMV-seronegative. The chain combines TRBV18 with TRBJ2-5, with 8 bases matching TRBD2. Judging by the DNA end, TRBJ2-7 fits better; the J call may be wrong. The sequenced sample consisted of PBMCs. The CDR3 DNA follows: TGTGCCAGCTCACCAACTAGCGGAGCGGCCTACGAGCAGTACTTC. Translation gives CASSPTSGAAYEQYF.